This TCR beta chain was sequenced in a study of blood T cell repertoires in COVID-19. The wider study: In each case, the material was cDNA or gDNA derived from T cells, B-cell-depleted T cells, or PBMCs.

From germline, CDR1 is MNHNY and CDR2 SVGAGI (reference sequence). The V end lost 2 bases, the J end lost 1 base, and 5 bases lay between the germline ends. The CDR3 length is 13 residues. Participants came from some 23 US areas, aged roughly 18 to 95 years. Sequenced by immunoSEQ multiplex PCR; TCRdb stores in-frame clones only, minus some. Here the sample spans more than 250,000 clones, 85% to 90% being singletons. V is TRBV6-6 and J is TRBJ1-2; no firm D call. The clonotype originates from a woman between 18 and 29 years old with acute COVID-19. Sequencing used PBMCs or T cells enriched from blood (not recorded which). CDR3 loop: CASSYAHNYGYTF. In DNA, the CDR3 is TGTGCCAGCAGTTACGCGCATAACTATGGCTACACCTTC.